The present T cell receptor (beta chain) was sequenced within a study of T cells after yellow fever vaccination (dated by TCRdb to the late 2010s). In the study overall: The SMART-Seq v4 Ultra Low Input RNA kit was used to prepare libraries from fractions with low cell numbers. Bulk TCR alpha and beta repertoires were sequenced longitudinally to track T-cell clones before and after primary and booster YFV17D yellow fever vaccination. Two healthy male donors, one aged 18 to 30 and one aged 30 to 40 years, were included in the cohort. Blood samples were taken at several timepoints before and after primary and secondary immunization, and bulk PBMC replicates and cell subsets were isolated. What the authors observed across the whole study: Computational filtering was required because FACS-sorted repertoires could contain abundant contaminating clonotypes from the bulk population. A small share of clonotypes was detected in both CD4 and CD8 compartments, with the overlap likely arising from convergent recombination. Only a couple of donors were included in the study, so the extent to which the findings can be generalized is limited. Most clones expanded after primary vaccination (about 95% of CD4 and roughly 91% of CD8) were re-detected after the booster, suggesting that broad memory maintenance occurred. Compared with the primary T-cell response, the secondary T-cell response was weaker but faster, peaking on day 5 rather than day 15.

TCR cDNA was synthesized by 5'RACE template switching, which introduced a universal primer site and unique molecular identifiers. Priming for cDNA synthesis came from both the TCR alpha and TCR beta constant segments. Library amplification involved two PCR steps, and the second step added sample barcodes and sequencing adapters. Sequencing of the libraries was done on either Illumina HiSeq 2500 (2x100 bp) or NovaSeq (2x150 bp). Per the original workflow: Reads were demultiplexed and collapsed into UMI consensus sequences with MIGEC, and V(D)J alignment was performed with MiXCR. Vaccine-responding clonotypes were identified with edgeR using replicate PBMC samples, with FDR below 0.01 and a log2 fold change above 5 up to day 15 being required. Each bulk clonotype received a CD4 or CD8 identity based on whether the sequenced CD4 or CD8 repertoire contained that clonotype at higher abundance. The public sequencing data were trimmed at Q25 with fastp and processed into clonotypes with MiXCR by TCRdb, which kept only in-frame beta chains. Each entry is one CDR3 protein sequence, shown with its most common DNA and genes. V and J calls and clone size were set by TCRdb, not the authors. This sample comprises under 600,000 distinct CDR3 sequences, approximately 13% of them detected only once. The ten largest account for over 12% of the sample.

Taken with the paper, the label for treatment or condition translates to: live attenuated yellow fever vaccine strain. At each blood-draw timepoint, two biological replicates of bulk PBMCs were obtained. A standard Ficoll-Paque protocol was used to isolate PBMCs from peripheral blood. TriZol was used to extract RNA from bulk PBMCs, from CD4 and CD8 fractions, and from dextramer-positive and dextramer-negative fractions. This clonotype was observed a few times. Its recognized antigen is unknown. No base quality values were provided; no much bigger clone lies one nucleotide off. The sample consisted of PBMCs, taken on the day of the yellow fever booster vaccination. The TCR comes from a man aged 30 to 45 who received the YFV17D yellow fever vaccine.

The nucleotide sequence is TGCGCCAGCAGCTGGACCGGGACTAAATCCTACAATGAGCAGTTCTTC. This codes for CASSWTGTKSYNEQFF. Recombination connected TRBV5-1 to TRBJ2-1; 7 bases in the junction line up with TRBD2. Trimming removed 3 bases from V and 1 base from J; the gene matches leave 7 bases unexplained. From cysteine to phenylalanine, the CDR3 is 16 amino acids long. Only CDR3 DNA is held: 48 bases, read in frame from base 1. CDR1 and CDR2 are read off the germline V gene as SGHRS and YFSETQ.